The rows below give T cell receptor beta chains drawn from one sample of a study of T cells in Graves' hyperthyroidism and ophthalmopathy. TCRdb reanalysed the multiplex PCR reads using MiXCR and keeps one entry per CDR3 protein. This table has a few hundred thousand distinct CDR3 sequences, about 14% appearing once. The sample was blood. The receptors were sampled from a woman aged 35 to 49 with Graves' hyperthyroidism. Both conserved end residues are part of each CDR3. A D gene is named only where the DNA matches it firmly. Some rows have no size entry. The others give once, few or many, or a class for an expanded clone.

V gene: TRBV10-1
D gene: TRBD2
J gene: TRBJ2-3
clone size: many
CDR3 DNA: TGCGCCAGCAGTGACCGGCTAGCGGGAGGGCCGAGCACAGATACGCAGTATTTT
CDR3 protein: CASSDRLAGGPSTDTQYF

V gene: TRBV7-9
D gene: TRBD2
J gene: TRBJ2-7
clone size: many
CDR3 DNA: TGTGCCAGCAGCCATGGACTAGCGGGAGGCCTGTTTTTACCCTACGAGCAGTACTTC
CDR3 protein: CASSHGLAGGLFLPYEQYF

V gene: TRBV11-3
D gene: TRBD1
J gene: TRBJ2-2
clone size: many
CDR3 DNA: TGTGCCAGCAGCTTAGGACAGGGAATGACCGGGGAGCTGTTTTTT
CDR3 protein: CASSLGQGMTGELFF

V gene: TRBV2
D gene: TRBD1
J gene: TRBJ1-5
clone size: many
CDR3 DNA: TGTGCCAGCAGTGAACAGGGGGGGTTTAGCAATCAGCCCCAGCATTTT
CDR3 protein: CASSEQGGFSNQPQHF

V gene: TRBV24-1
D gene: -
J gene: TRBJ2-3
clone size: few
CDR3 DNA: TGTGCCACCAGTGATTCCCAAGGGACCACAGATACGCAGTATTTT
CDR3 protein: CATSDSQGTTDTQYF

V gene: TRBV5-4
D gene: TRBD2
J gene: TRBJ2-7
clone size: -
CDR3 DNA: TGTGCCAGCAGCTCCAATCTAGCGGGAGGCTTCTACGAGCAGTACTTC
CDR3 protein: CASSSNLAGGFYEQYF

V gene: TRBV7-2
D gene: TRBD2
J gene: TRBJ2-1
clone size: many
CDR3 DNA: TGTGCCAGCAGCGGACTAGCGGGAGATGAGCAGTTCTTC
CDR3 protein: CASSGLAGDEQFF

V gene: TRBV4-1
D gene: TRBD1
J gene: TRBJ1-1
clone size: -
CDR3 DNA: TGCGCCAGCAGCCATAGACAGGGGGCAATGAACACTGAAGCTTTCTTT
CDR3 protein: CASSHRQGAMNTEAFF

V gene: TRBV7-9
D gene: -
J gene: TRBJ2-1
clone size: -
CDR3 DNA: TGTGCCAGCAGTCGGTACACGGGGGCAGGTGAGCAGTTCTTC
CDR3 protein: CASSRYTGAGEQFF

V gene: TRBV24-1
D gene: -
J gene: TRBJ2-3
clone size: many
CDR3 DNA: TGTGCCACGGAAGGACAGAGCACAGATACGCAGTATTTT
CDR3 protein: CATEGQSTDTQYF

V gene: TRBV20-1
D gene: TRBD2
J gene: TRBJ2-5
clone size: -
CDR3 DNA: TGCAGTGCTAGAAGTTGGGCTAGCGGGAGTGAGACCCAGTACTTC
CDR3 protein: CSARSWASGSETQYF

V gene: TRBV20-1
D gene: TRBD1
J gene: TRBJ2-2
clone size: many
CDR3 DNA: TGCAGTGCTATCCGGACAGGGGGCACCGGGGAGCTGTTTTTT
CDR3 protein: CSAIRTGGTGELFF

V gene: TRBV7-9
D gene: TRBD2
J gene: TRBJ2-1
clone size: many
CDR3 DNA: TGTGCCAGCAGCTCGCCGACTAGCGGGAGCGGCAATGAGCAGTTCTTC
CDR3 protein: CASSSPTSGSGNEQFF

V gene: TRBV27
D gene: -
J gene: TRBJ1-1
clone size: few
CDR3 DNA: TGTGCCAGCAGTTACAGACTGAACACTGAAGCTTTCTTT
CDR3 protein: CASSYRLNTEAFF

V gene: TRBV11-2
D gene: -
J gene: TRBJ1-3
clone size: -
CDR3 DNA: TGTGCCAGCACCCCTCGGGGGAAGGGAACTGGAAACACCATATATTTT
CDR3 protein: CASTPRGKGTGNTIYF

V gene: TRBV6-5
D gene: -
J gene: TRBJ1-2
clone size: -
CDR3 DNA: TGTGCCAGCAGTTTCGACCAGAAAAACTATGGCTACACCTTC
CDR3 protein: CASSFDQKNYGYTF

V gene: TRBV27
D gene: TRBD1
J gene: TRBJ1-5
clone size: many
CDR3 DNA: TGTGCCAGCAGTTCTCACGGACAGGAGGGCGGTCAGCCCCAGCATTTT
CDR3 protein: CASSSHGQEGGQPQHF

V gene: TRBV7-6
D gene: -
J gene: TRBJ2-5
clone size: few
CDR3 DNA: TGTGCCAGCAGCTTTCGGGGGGCGGAGACCCAGTACTTC
CDR3 protein: CASSFRGAETQYF

V gene: TRBV6-2/TRBV6-3
D gene: -
J gene: TRBJ2-4
clone size: many
CDR3 DNA: TGTGCCAGCAGTTACCTCAGGGGGGACATTCAGTACTTC
CDR3 protein: CASSYLRGDIQYF

V gene: TRBV3-1
D gene: -
J gene: TRBJ2-5
clone size: many
CDR3 DNA: TGTGCCAGCAGCCAAGGACCGACGGGAGAGACCCAGTACTTC
CDR3 protein: CASSQGPTGETQYF

V gene: TRBV9
D gene: -
J gene: TRBJ2-2
clone size: -
CDR3 DNA: TGTGCCAGCAGCAGTCCTTATAGCGGACACACCGGGGAGCTGTTTTTT
CDR3 protein: CASSSPYSGHTGELFF

V gene: TRBV18
D gene: -
J gene: TRBJ2-1
clone size: many
CDR3 DNA: TGTGCCAGCTCACCACCTAGCAGACCCAATGAGCAGTTCTTC
CDR3 protein: CASSPPSRPNEQFF

V gene: TRBV6-5
D gene: -
J gene: TRBJ1-5
clone size: -
CDR3 DNA: TGTGCCAGCAGTTACGAAGGGGCCAATCAGCCCCAGCATTTT
CDR3 protein: CASSYEGANQPQHF

V gene: TRBV7-2
D gene: -
J gene: TRBJ1-5
clone size: many
CDR3 DNA: TGTGCCAGCAGCTTCCTCGGGGCCAATCAGCCCCAGCATTTT
CDR3 protein: CASSFLGANQPQHF

V gene: TRBV7-2
D gene: -
J gene: TRBJ2-1
clone size: many
CDR3 DNA: TGTGCCAGCAGCCTCATGGACGGTAATGTTGAGCAGTTCTTC
CDR3 protein: CASSLMDGNVEQFF

V gene: TRBV20-1
D gene: -
J gene: TRBJ2-7
clone size: -
CDR3 DNA: TGCAGTGCTAGAGTAGGGGGAGCCCTCTCCTACGAGCAGTACTTC
CDR3 protein: CSARVGGALSYEQYF

V gene: TRBV20-1
D gene: -
J gene: TRBJ2-1
clone size: many
CDR3 DNA: TGCAGTGCTAGCTCTAGGGGAGGGGGGCCCCGATACAATGAGCAGTTCTTC
CDR3 protein: CSASSRGGGPRYNEQFF

V gene: TRBV19
D gene: -
J gene: TRBJ1-1
clone size: few
CDR3 DNA: TGTGCCAGTAGTCCCCTCAGGGGACAAATGAACACTGAAGCTTTCTTT
CDR3 protein: CASSPLRGQMNTEAFF

V gene: TRBV6-2/TRBV6-3
D gene: -
J gene: TRBJ1-3
clone size: few
CDR3 DNA: TGTGCCAGCAGGGGCTCCCTAGGAAACACCATATATTTT
CDR3 protein: CASRGSLGNTIYF

V gene: TRBV6-2/TRBV6-3
D gene: TRBD1
J gene: TRBJ1-5
clone size: -
CDR3 DNA: TGTGCCAGCAGTCGCGTGTCAGGGGGTTGGGGTCAGCCCCAGCATTTT
CDR3 protein: CASSRVSGGWGQPQHF

V gene: TRBV15
D gene: -
J gene: TRBJ1-5
clone size: many
CDR3 DNA: TGTGCCACCAGCAGAGATAGCGGGTATAGCAATCAGCCCCAGCATTTT
CDR3 protein: CATSRDSGYSNQPQHF

V gene: TRBV28
D gene: -
J gene: TRBJ2-1
clone size: -
CDR3 DNA: TGTGCCAGCAGTCCATCCCGGGGGCTAGTGGATGAGCAGTTCTTC
CDR3 protein: CASSPSRGLVDEQFF

V gene: TRBV6-1
D gene: -
J gene: TRBJ1-2
clone size: -
CDR3 DNA: TGTGCCAGCACCCTAGCTAACTATGGCTACACCTTC
CDR3 protein: CASTLANYGYTF

V gene: TRBV5-1
D gene: TRBD2
J gene: TRBJ2-2
clone size: few
CDR3 DNA: TGCGCCAGCAGCCCTCCCTCGCGGGAGGTTACCGGGGAGCTGTTTTTT
CDR3 protein: CASSPPSREVTGELFF

V gene: TRBV27
D gene: TRBD2
J gene: TRBJ2-2
clone size: few
CDR3 DNA: TGTGCCAGCAGTAAGGGACTACTGAACACCGGGGAGCTGTTTTTT
CDR3 protein: CASSKGLLNTGELFF

V gene: TRBV12-3/TRBV12-4
D gene: -
J gene: TRBJ1-2
clone size: many
CDR3 DNA: TGTGCCAGCAGTTCCCCGGGAGCCGGGGGCTACACCTTC
CDR3 protein: CASSSPGAGGYTF

V gene: TRBV5-1
D gene: TRBD2
J gene: TRBJ2-1
clone size: many
CDR3 DNA: TGCGCCAGCAGCCCTTCGGGTCTGGCGGGAGAATTCGATGAGCAGTTCTTC
CDR3 protein: CASSPSGLAGEFDEQFF

V gene: TRBV6-1
D gene: TRBD1
J gene: TRBJ1-2
clone size: many
CDR3 DNA: TGTGCCAGCAGTTTGTTCAGGGGGTCGGATGGCTACACCTTC
CDR3 protein: CASSLFRGSDGYTF

V gene: TRBV19
D gene: -
J gene: TRBJ1-5
clone size: -
CDR3 DNA: TGTGCCAGTTCCCTAAAAATTAATCAGCCCCAGCATTTT
CDR3 protein: CASSLKINQPQHF

V gene: TRBV15
D gene: TRBD2
J gene: TRBJ2-2
clone size: few
CDR3 DNA: TGTGCCACCAGCAGACTAGCGGGAGACACCGGGGAGCTGTTTTTT
CDR3 protein: CATSRLAGDTGELFF

V gene: TRBV10-1
D gene: -
J gene: TRBJ1-1
clone size: many
CDR3 DNA: TGCGCCAGCGGAGACCTCAACACTGAAGCTTTCTTT
CDR3 protein: CASGDLNTEAFF

V gene: TRBV15
D gene: -
J gene: TRBJ1-1
clone size: -
CDR3 DNA: TGTGCCACCAGGGTGAACACTGAAGCTTTCTTT
CDR3 protein: CATRVNTEAFF

V gene: TRBV28
D gene: -
J gene: TRBJ2-7
clone size: many
CDR3 DNA: TGTGCCAGCGCTTTCAGCGGGTACGAGCAGTACTTC
CDR3 protein: CASAFSGYEQYF